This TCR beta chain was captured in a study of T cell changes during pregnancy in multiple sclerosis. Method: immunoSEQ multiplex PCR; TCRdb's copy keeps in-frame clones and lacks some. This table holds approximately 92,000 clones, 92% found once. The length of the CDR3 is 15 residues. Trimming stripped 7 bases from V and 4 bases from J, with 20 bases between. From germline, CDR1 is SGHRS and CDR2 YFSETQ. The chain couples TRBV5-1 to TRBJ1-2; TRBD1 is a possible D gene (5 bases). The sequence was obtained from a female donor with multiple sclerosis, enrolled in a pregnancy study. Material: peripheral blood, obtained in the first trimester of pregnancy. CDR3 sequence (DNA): TGCGCCAGCCAGCAGAGCACAGGAGCCTCCTATGGCTACACCTTC. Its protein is CASQQSTGASYGYTF. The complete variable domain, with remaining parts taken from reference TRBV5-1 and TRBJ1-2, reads KAGVTQTPRYLIKTRGQQVTLSCSPISGHRSVSWYQQTPGQGLQFLFEYFSETQRNKGNFPGRFSGRQFSNSRSEMNVSTLELGDSALYLCASQQSTGASYGYTFGSGTRLTVV.